This section outlines one TCR beta chain sequence together with its context. The antigen is undetermined. This sample was taken from a study of T cell responses to AZD1222 COVID-19 vaccine. Study-level points and caveats: Clonal diversity may have been underestimated, and the donors were mostly white British, with more females than males.

Using immunoSEQ multiplex PCR, the repertoire was profiled, and TCRdb retains in-frame clones only, with some absent. Of some 64,000 clones listed, 84% are singletons. This TCR derives from an adult in good health. The specimen comprised peripheral blood, sampled on day 0 of AZD1222 vaccination.

The DNA of the CDR3 is TGTGCCAGCAGTTTAGCACAGGAGCTTAACTATGGCTACACCTTC. This encodes CASSLAQELNYGYTF. The chain carries TRBV28 and TRBJ1-2, with D possibly TRBD1 on 5 matching bases. V lost 2 bases to trimming and J lost 1 base, with 11 bases between them. Germline V gene lookup returns CDR1 MDHEN and CDR2 SYDVKM. The CDR3 sequence is 15 residues long.